The 29 T cell receptor beta chains in this list originate from one sample, sequenced in a study of technical replicates of blood from several donors. Some clones are missing from TCRdb's copy, which holds only in-frame ones; the method was immunoSEQ multiplex PCR. This sample has 65,000 to 95,000 clones; 94% occur once, and the top ten carry approximately 0.39%. Input material: T cells isolated from PBMCs. The receptors shown here come from a human donor in good health.

The chain links TRBV2 to TRBJ1-5; weak D call: TRBD1 (6 bases). The CDR3 length is 13 residues. With 5 bases removed from V and 6 bases from J, the gap between germline ends came to 11 bases. Germline assignment: CDR1 SNHLY and CDR2 FYNNEI. Here the CDR3 DNA reads TGTGCCAGCAGTATACAGGGTAGTCAGCCCCAGCATTTT. Its protein is CASSIQGSQPQHF.

The rearrangement links TRBV28 to TRBJ2-4; D may be TRBD2 (6 bases). Germline values: CDR1 MDHEN, CDR2 SYDVKM. This CDR3 has 14 amino acids. V was trimmed by 6 bases and J by 5 bases, leaving 14 bases between them. The CDR3 loop is CASREGVWENIQYF. The DNA for the CDR3 is TGTGCCAGCAGGGAGGGAGTTTGGGAAAACATTCAGTACTTC.

Written as DNA, the CDR3 is TGTGCCAGCAGCCGGACTAGCGGGAGTAATGAGCAGTTCTTC. The encoded protein is CASSRTSGSNEQFF. This chain links TRBV7-3 with TRBJ2-1, with 13 nucleotides matching TRBD2. This CDR3 comprises 14 residues. CDR1 is SGHTA, CDR2 FQGTGA, per germline. Unmatched junction bases numbered 2, after V lost 5 bases and J lost 7 bases.

V gene TRBV4-1 combines with J gene TRBJ2-7; D call uncertain. This CDR3 comprises 16 residues. Trimming stripped 1 base from V and 3 bases from J, with 16 bases between. The V gene's germline CDR1 is MGHRA and CDR2 YSYEKL. Written as DNA, the CDR3 is TGCGCCAGCAGCCAAGGTCAGACATACATAAACTACGAGCAGTACTTC. It specifies CASSQGQTYINYEQYF.

The chain employs TRBV7-8 and TRBJ2-3, with 13 bases fitting TRBD2. After removal of 5 bases from V and 4 bases from J, the junction contained 6 bases not matched to a gene. The germline gives CDR1 SGHVS, CDR2 FQNEAQ. The CDR3 is 16 residues long. The CDR3 DNA reads as TGTGCCAGCAGCACCCGACTAGCGGGAGGTGCAGATACGCAGTATTTT. It yields the protein CASSTRLAGGADTQYF.

The chain carries TRBV29-1 and TRBJ2-1; 7 positions agree with TRBD2. Germline V lookup: CDR1 SQVTM, CDR2 ANQGSEA. Trimming removed 4 bases from V and 10 bases from J; junction bases left unmatched: 7. CDR3 length: 12 residues. The CDR3 DNA is TGCAGCGTTGCCCGGGGGGTTTCAGAGCAGTTCTTC. It translates to CSVARGVSEQFF.

The chain employs TRBV5-1 and TRBJ2-5; the match to TRBD2 covers 10 bases. The CDR3 has 14 residues. Germline V gene lookup returns CDR1 SGHRS and CDR2 YFSETQ. With 4 bases clipped from V and 2 bases from J, the junction kept 2 bases outside the gene matches. As DNA, the CDR3 is TGCGCCAGCAGCCGGACTAGCGGACAAGAGACCCAGTACTTC. Translation: CASSRTSGQETQYF.

CDR3: CASSLSPGQGVQPQHF. CDR3 sequence (DNA): TGCGCCAGCAGCTTGTCCCCGGGACAGGGTGTACAGCCCCAGCATTTT. V is TRBV5-1 and J is TRBJ1-5; 9 bases line up with TRBD1. V gave up 1 base and J gave up 7 bases; unmatched junction bases: 9. The CDR3 contains 16 residues. The germline V gene encodes CDR1 SGHRS and CDR2 YFSETQ.

The chain employs TRBV7-2 and TRBJ1-5; the match to TRBD1 covers 7 bases. There are 14 residues in the CDR3. V lost 2 bases and J lost 7; bases outside the gene matches: 5. Germline V lookup: CDR1 SGHTA, CDR2 FQGNSA. CDR3 loop: CASSLRQGEQPQHF. CDR3 bases: TGTGCCAGCAGCTTAAGACAGGGCGAGCAGCCCCAGCATTTT.

This clone was counted between two and nine times. V gene TRBV5-4 combines with J gene TRBJ1-1; D not certain. The V end lost 0 bases, the J end lost 0 bases, and 6 bases lay between the germline ends. From germline, CDR1 is SGHNT and CDR2 YYREEE (reference sequence). The CDR3 spans 14 residues. The CDR3 loop is CASSLAEMNTEAFF. The CDR3 nucleotides are TGTGCCAGCAGCTTGGCCGAGATGAACACTGAAGCTTTCTTT.

This rearrangement joins TRBV4-2 to TRBJ2-7; 7 nucleotides line up with TRBD1. The CDR3 runs to 14 residues. The trim removed 4 bases at V and 2 bases at J, leaving 5 bases unmatched. The V gene's germline CDR1 is LGHNA and CDR2 YNFKEQ. CDR3: CASSPGQGAYEQYF. In DNA, the CDR3 is TGTGCCAGCAGCCCTGGCCAGGGGGCCTACGAGCAGTACTTC.

The V call is TRBV6-5, the J call TRBJ2-3, with TRBD1 as a possible D gene (6 bases). This CDR3 has 15 residues. V lost 11 bases to trimming and J lost 5 bases, with 23 bases between them. The germline CDR1 and CDR2 sequences are MNHEY and SVGAGI. The chain's CDR3 is CAVSGTPHAGDTQYF. The CDR3 DNA follows: TGTGCCGTATCCGGGACACCCCACGCGGGAGATACGCAGTATTTT.

The chain links TRBV6-6 to TRBJ2-7; no definite D call. CDR1 is MNHNY, CDR2 SVGAGI, per germline (reference sequence). The CDR3 covers 12 residues. Between the trimmed V and J ends, which lost 2 bases and 4 bases, there was a span of 6 bases. The CDR3: CASSYDGYEQYF. The DNA for the CDR3 is TGTGCCAGCAGTTACGACGGGTACGAGCAGTACTTC.

The chain is built from TRBV14 and TRBJ2-7; 9 nucleotides align to TRBD1. Trimming at V came to 2 bases and at J to 3 bases, leaving 2 bases not matched to a gene. In germline, CDR1 is SGHDN, CDR2 FVKESK. This CDR3 region has 14 residues. This CDR3 reads CASSQRDRVYEQYF. The CDR3 DNA reads as TGTGCCAGCAGCCAAAGGGACAGGGTCTACGAGCAGTACTTC.

The chain is built from TRBV7-2 and TRBJ1-1; D remains ambiguous. V shed 2 bases and J shed 1 base, with 11 bases lying between them. From germline, CDR1 is SGHTA and CDR2 FQGNSA. This CDR3 has 15 amino acids. The CDR3 bases are TGTGCCAGCAGCTTAAAGGCAGGTCGGAACACTGAAGCTTTCTTT. Its translation: CASSLKAGRNTEAFF. Combining the CDR3 with reference TRBV7-2 and TRBJ1-1 gives the whole variable domain GAGVSQSPSNKVTEKGKDVELRCDPISGHTALYWYRQSLGQGLEFLIYFQGNSAPDKSGLPSDRFSAERTGGSVSTLTIQRTQQEDSAVYLCASSLKAGRNTEAFFGQGTRLTVV.

The chain has TRBV5-5 and TRBJ1-2; no clear D gene. Germline V gene sequence: CDR1 SGHKS, CDR2 YYEKEE (reference sequence). V was cut by 0 bases and J by 0 bases, with 6 bases left in between. The CDR3 is 14 residues long. The CDR3 region is CASSLEPANYGYTF. The CDR3, as DNA: TGTGCCAGCAGCTTGGAACCAGCTAACTATGGCTACACCTTC.

The gene calls are TRBV7-3 and TRBJ1-2; D is undetermined. The germline CDR1 and CDR2 sequences are SGHTA and FQGTGA. CDR3 length: 14 amino acids. Deletions cut 4 bases from V and 5 bases from J, with 14 bases between. In DNA form, the CDR3 reads TGTGCCAGCAGCTCCCCAGGAGGGCTTTATGGCTACACCTTC. Encoded protein: CASSSPGGLYGYTF. The full variable domain, completed using reference TRBV7-3 and TRBJ1-2, is GAGVSQTPSNKVTEKGKYVELRCDPISGHTALYWYRQSLGQGPEFLIYFQGTGAADDSGLPNDRFFAVRPEGSVSTLKIQRTERGDSAVYLCASSSPGGLYGYTFGSGTRLTVV.

The rearrangement joins TRBV19 to TRBJ2-2; 7 bases agree with TRBD1. Per germline, CDR1 LNHDA and CDR2 SQIVND (reference sequence). The CDR3 sequence is 14 residues long. The ends lost 9 bases at V and 6 bases at J; junction bases unmatched: 10. CDR3 region: CASRAQGFPGELFF. The CDR3 nucleotides read TGTGCCAGCCGAGCACAGGGGTTCCCCGGGGAGCTGTTTTTT.

V is TRBV6-6 and J is TRBJ1-5; unclear D gene. Germline CDR1 reads MNHNY; CDR2 reads SVGAGI (reference sequence). With 2 bases removed from V and 5 bases from J, the gap between germline ends came to 7 bases. The CDR3 has 13 amino acids. Written as DNA, the CDR3 is TGTGCCAGCAGTTACGAGACTTATCAGCCCCAGCATTTT. It yields the protein CASSYETYQPQHF.

The chain couples TRBV27 to TRBJ2-7; maybe TRBD2 (6 bases). The CDR3 spans 14 residues. V was clipped by 3 bases and J by 2 bases, with 11 bases between them. CDR1 and CDR2 from the germline V gene are MNHEY and SMNVEV (reference sequence). The CDR3 region is CASSFLSGTYEQYF. The CDR3, as DNA: TGTGCCAGCAGTTTCCTTAGCGGTACCTACGAGCAGTACTTC.

This sequence joins TRBV5-4 and TRBJ2-3; no reliable D call. V dropped 4 bases and J dropped 3 bases, with 12 bases sitting between them. This CDR3 has 14 residues. Germline V gives CDR1 SGHNT, CDR2 YYREEE (reference sequence). CDR3: CASSLITVTDTQYF. The DNA of the CDR3 is TGTGCCAGCAGCCTTATTACAGTGACAGATACGCAGTATTTT.

A few counts support this clone. The rearrangement uses TRBV6-1 and TRBJ1-1, with D tentatively TRBD1 (6 bases). The V end was cut by 7 bases, the J end by 2 bases, with 14 bases between. The CDR3 runs 14 residues. CDR1 and CDR2 from the germline V gene are MNHNS and SASEGT. CDR3 loop: CASTKTGVNTEAFF. As DNA, the CDR3 is TGTGCCAGCACCAAGACAGGAGTCAACACTGAAGCTTTCTTT.

V is TRBV27 and J is TRBJ2-7; TRBD1 agrees at 8 bases. The CDR3 length is 14 residues. In germline, CDR1 is MNHEY, CDR2 SMNVEV (reference sequence). The junction had 3 bases not matched to a gene; V was cut back by 3 bases and J by 2 bases. The DNA of the CDR3 is TGTGCCAGCAGTTTCTCGACAGGGGCCTACGAGCAGTACTTC. This encodes CASSFSTGAYEQYF.

This chain connects TRBV28 to TRBJ2-5; D might be TRBD1 (5 bases). Germline V CDR1 and CDR2: MDHEN, SYDVKM. V lost 1 base and J 4 bases, leaving 10 bases between the germline ends. The CDR3 has 14 amino acids. CDR3 bases: TGTGCCAGCAGTTTATTTAGCAGGGCAGAGACCCAGTACTTC. It encodes CASSLFSRAETQYF.

The chain uses TRBV2 and TRBJ1-1; 7 bases map to TRBD1. This CDR3 is built from 16 residues. Per the germline V gene, CDR1 is SNHLY and CDR2 is FYNNEI. V lost 6 bases and J lost 0; bases outside the gene matches: 10. The CDR3 sequence: CASSLDRDGLNTEAFF. CDR3 coding DNA: TGTGCCAGCAGCCTCGACAGGGACGGGTTGAACACTGAAGCTTTCTTT. Complete variable domain (other parts from reference TRBV2 and TRBJ1-1): EPEVTQTPSHQVTQMGQEVILRCVPISNHLYFYWYRQILGQKVEFLVSFYNNEISEKSEIFDDQFSVERPDGSNFTLKIRSTKLEDSAMYFCASSLDRDGLNTEAFFGQGTRLTVV.

CDR3 nucleotides: TGTGCCAGCAGCTTAGAACTAGCGGCCTCCTACGAGCAGTACTTC. It encodes CASSLELAASYEQYF. The rearrangement joins TRBV7-2 to TRBJ2-7; 8 bases are shared with TRBD2. Trimming removed 1 base from V and 0 bases from J; junction bases left unmatched: 2. Looked up from germline, CDR1 is SGHTA and CDR2 is FQGNSA. This CDR3 region has 15 residues. The full variable domain, with the rest looked up from reference TRBV7-2 and TRBJ2-7, is GAGVSQSPSNKVTEKGKDVELRCDPISGHTALYWYRQSLGQGLEFLIYFQGNSAPDKSGLPSDRFSAERTGGSVSTLTIQRTQQEDSAVYLCASSLELAASYEQYFGPGTRLTVT.

The rearrangement links TRBV5-4 to TRBJ1-4; D is ambiguous. Germline V lookup: CDR1 SGHNT, CDR2 YYREEE (reference sequence). The CDR3 runs 17 residues. Deletions cut 1 base from V and 2 bases from J, with 15 bases between. CDR3 loop: CASSLNVAQATNEKLFF. The CDR3 bases are TGTGCCAGCAGCTTGAACGTCGCTCAGGCTACTAATGAAAAACTGTTTTTT.

V usage is TRBV7-6 and J usage is TRBJ2-6, with D unclear. This CDR3 contains 15 residues. Trimming stripped 1 base from V and 0 bases from J, with 4 bases between. CDR1 and CDR2 (germline): SGHVS, FNYEAQ. CDR3 sequence: CASSLGGSGANVLTF. In DNA, the CDR3 is TGTGCCAGCAGCTTAGGAGGCTCTGGGGCCAACGTCCTGACTTTC.

The CDR3 nucleotides read TGTGCCAGTAGTCGTGGTTGGCAGGGGGCTTCTAACTATGGCTACACCTTC. It encodes CASSRGWQGASNYGYTF. This rearrangement joins TRBV19 to TRBJ1-2, with 8 bases matching TRBD1. The germline V gene has CDR1 LNHDA and CDR2 SQIVND (reference sequence). The V and J ends lost 5 bases and 0 bases, in that order; junction bases with no gene match: 11. This CDR3 has 17 residues.